These 18 T cell receptor beta chains were sequenced from one sample in a study of monozygotic twins with inflammatory bowel disease (dated by TCRdb to the late 2010s). The library relied on 5' RACE. The reads were generated on an Illumina HiSeq 2500. TCRdb reprocessed the reads, reporting each CDR3 protein sequence once and no DNA. The sample's records list around 100,000 distinct CDR3 sequences. Approximately 2% of the sample lies in the top ten. The specimen was blood. The source is a human donor with ulcerative colitis or Crohn's disease, or a healthy co-twin of an affected twin (not recorded which).

The rearrangement links TRBV5-1 to TRBJ1-1. Germline-derived CDR1 and CDR2 are SGHRS and YFSETQ. This CDR3 is 16 amino acids long. This chain's CDR3 is CASSLVRYGMNTEAFF.

V and J are TRBV6-1 and TRBJ1-5; TCRdb's D call, TRBD1, is unchecked because there is no DNA. The CDR3 consists of 13 residues. Germline V gene data show CDR1 as MNHNS and CDR2 as SASEGT. The CDR3 sequence is CASMGTGNQPQHF.

V gene TRBV5-6 combines with J gene TRBJ1-5; without DNA, the TCRdb call of TRBD1 cannot be checked. This CDR3 is built from 16 residues. Germline V lookup: CDR1 SGHDT, CDR2 YYEEEE. The CDR3 spells CASSSRTGFGTQPQHF. The full variable domain, completed using reference TRBV5-6 and TRBJ1-5, is DAGVTQSPTHLIKTRGQQVTLRCSPKSGHDTVSWYQQALGQGPQFIFQYYEEEERQRGNFPDRFSGHQFPNYSSELNVNALLLGDSALYLCASSSRTGFGTQPQHFGDGTRLSIL.

The chain couples TRBV6-2 or TRBV6-3 to TRBJ2-1; TCRdb calls TRBD2, which cannot be checked without DNA. CDR1 is MNHEY, CDR2 SVGEGT, per germline. The CDR3 sequence is 13 residues long. CDR3 residues: CAIRLAGNNEQFF.

This rearrangement joins TRBV27 to TRBJ2-3. CDR1 and CDR2 from the germline V gene are MNHEY and SMNVEV (reference sequence). This CDR3 comprises 13 residues. CDR3 loop: CASSMFSTDTQYF.

V usage is TRBV18 and J usage is TRBJ2-7. Germline values: CDR1 KGHSH, CDR2 LQKENI. The CDR3 sequence is 15 residues long. The CDR3 spells CASSSAMSLSYEQYF.

The CDR3 here is CSAPPSRDTQYF. The chain employs TRBV20-1 and TRBJ2-3; TCRdb designates TRBD2, a call that cannot be tested without DNA. CDR3 length: 12 amino acids. The germline gives CDR1 DFQATT, CDR2 SNEGSKA (reference sequence).

The chain's CDR3 is CASSFLGEETQYF. The chain combines TRBV7-8 with TRBJ2-5; the D call from TCRdb, TRBD1, cannot be confirmed without DNA. The CDR3 covers 13 residues. The germline gives CDR1 SGHVS, CDR2 FQNEAQ.

The V call is TRBV20-1, the J call TRBJ1-2. Germline CDR1 reads DFQATT; CDR2 reads SNEGSKA (reference sequence). This CDR3 is built from 13 residues. CDR3 in amino acids: CSAYGRPHYGYTF.

V gene TRBV7-8 combines with J gene TRBJ2-7; with no DNA, the TCRdb D assignment of TRBD2 cannot be verified. From germline, CDR1 is SGHVS and CDR2 FQNEAQ. The CDR3 is 14 residues long. This CDR3 is CASSLVRERDEQYF. Filled out from reference TRBV7-8 and TRBJ2-7, the complete variable domain reads GAGVSQSPRYKVAKRGQDVALRCDPISGHVSLFWYQQALGQGPEFLTYFQNEAQLDKSGLPSDRFFAERPEGSVSTLKIQRTQQEDSAVYLCASSLVRERDEQYFGPGTRLTVT.

The CDR3 sequence: CASSQARGTGELFF. The chain joins TRBV4-3 to TRBJ2-2. The CDR3 has 14 residues. Germline assignment: CDR1 LGHNA and CDR2 YSLEER.

The chain combines TRBV18 with TRBJ1-1; TCRdb gives TRBD1 as the D gene, but with no DNA this cannot be confirmed. This CDR3 is 14 amino acids long. The germline gives CDR1 KGHSH, CDR2 LQKENI. CDR3 amino acids: CASSPTGFDTEAFF. The full variable domain, with the rest looked up from reference TRBV18 and TRBJ1-1, is NAGVMQNPRHLVRRRGQEARLRCSPMKGHSHVYWYRQLPEEGLKFMVYLQKENIIDESGMPKERFSAEFPKEGPSILRIQQVVRGDSAAYFCASSPTGFDTEAFFGQGTRLTVV.

The chain recombines TRBV7-9 with TRBJ2-1; there is no DNA to check the TCRdb D call of TRBD1. This CDR3 region has 14 residues. The germline gives CDR1 SEHNR, CDR2 FQNEAQ (reference sequence). CDR3 residues: CASSPPSVYNEQFF.

This chain joins TRBV20-1 and TRBJ2-7. This CDR3 spans 11 amino acids. CDR1 and CDR2 (germline): DFQATT, SNEGSKA (reference sequence). CDR3 sequence reads: CSASDIYEQYF.

The chain couples TRBV14 to TRBJ2-7. CDR3 length equals 16 residues. Germline lookup yields CDR1 SGHDN and CDR2 FVKESK. CDR3 residues: CASSQDPGLTSDEQYF.

This sequence joins TRBV7-2 and TRBJ2-7; without DNA, the TCRdb call of TRBD2 cannot be checked. Looked up from germline, CDR1 is SGHTA and CDR2 is FQGNSA. The CDR3 runs 16 residues. The CDR3 sequence is CASSLATGTSGRGQYF.

The V and J genes are TRBV6-5 and TRBJ1-3. Germline values: CDR1 MNHEY, CDR2 SVGAGI. The length of the CDR3 is 14 residues. The CDR3 loop is CASSYMRSGNTIYF.

CDR3 protein: CATSDTGTGATDTQYF. The chain carries TRBV24-1 and TRBJ2-3; lacking DNA, the TRBD1 call made by TCRdb goes unchecked. CDR3 length: 16 residues. The germline V gene encodes CDR1 KGHDR and CDR2 SFDVKD.